This T cell receptor beta chain stems from a study of T cell clonotyping in hematopoietic cell transplantation. Study-wide background: Recipients' pretransplant samples followed cytoreduction. Regarding the study as a whole: At the given depth, recipient repertoires were over 95% de novo clonotypes.

Regarding this clone: As yet, its antigen is unknown.

Here immunoSEQ multiplex PCR was the method, and the copy in TCRdb shows in-frame clones only, minus some. The data contain some 49,000 clones, around 86% of them singletons. Time point indicated: recipient sample about 28 days before transplant, after cytoreduction. Trimming pared 1 base from V and 0 bases from J, leaving 12 bases between. The CDR3 is 17 residues long. CDR1 is SGHAT, CDR2 FQNNGV, per germline. This specimen consisted of peripheral blood mononuclear cells, obtained before stem cell transplant. The origin of this receptor is a man between 60 and 75 years old with biphenotypic leukemia. Some clones in this sample may be carry-over from other donors' samples. The chain links TRBV11-2 to TRBJ2-2; perhaps D is TRBD1 or TRBD2 (6 bases each). CDR3 region: CASSLVPGATNTGELFF. CDR3 sequence (DNA): TGTGCCAGCAGCTTAGTCCCGGGGGCCACGAACACCGGGGAGCTGTTTTTT. Drawing the rest from reference TRBV11-2 and TRBJ2-2, the complete variable domain is EAGVAQSPRYKIIEKRQSVAFWCNPISGHATLYWYQQILGQGPKLLIQFQNNGVVDDSQLPKDRFSAERLKGVDSTLKIQPAKLEDSAVYLCASSLVPGATNTGELFFGEGSRLTVL.